This T cell receptor beta chain was identified in a study of blood T cell repertoires in COVID-19. Original methodology: Scientists estimated how many nucleated cells there were by amplifying reference gene primers. Clones were read by immunoSEQ multiplex PCR, and TCRdb kept only the in-frame ones, dropping some. V and J calls and clone size are those listed in that table; D and trimming were worked out from the DNA. The sample consists of hundreds of thousands of clones, around 82% of them appearing once. The CDR3 loop spans 13 amino acids. CDR1 and CDR2 from the germline V gene are MNHEY and SVGAGI. The V and J ends lost 8 bases and 3 bases respectively, with 13 bases between them.

This chain links TRBV6-5 with TRBJ2-5; D uncertain. Sample: peripheral blood. The clonotype comes from a woman aged 40 to 55 with active or convalescent COVID-19. In DNA form, the CDR3 reads TGTGCCAGCGGCCCCCTGCGGAAAGAGACCCAGTACTTC. Encoded protein: CASGPLRKETQYF.